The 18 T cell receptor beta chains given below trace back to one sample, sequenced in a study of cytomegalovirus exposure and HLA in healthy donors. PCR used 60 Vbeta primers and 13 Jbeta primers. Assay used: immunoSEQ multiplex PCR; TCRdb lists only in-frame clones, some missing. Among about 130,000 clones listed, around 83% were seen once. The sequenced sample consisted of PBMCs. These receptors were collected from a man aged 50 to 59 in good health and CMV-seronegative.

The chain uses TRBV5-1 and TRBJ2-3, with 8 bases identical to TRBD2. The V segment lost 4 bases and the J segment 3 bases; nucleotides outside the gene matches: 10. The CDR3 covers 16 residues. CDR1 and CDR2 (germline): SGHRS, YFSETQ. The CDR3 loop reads CASSRLERGLTDTQYF. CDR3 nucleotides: TGCGCCAGCAGCCGCTTGGAGCGGGGGTTGACAGATACGCAGTATTTT.

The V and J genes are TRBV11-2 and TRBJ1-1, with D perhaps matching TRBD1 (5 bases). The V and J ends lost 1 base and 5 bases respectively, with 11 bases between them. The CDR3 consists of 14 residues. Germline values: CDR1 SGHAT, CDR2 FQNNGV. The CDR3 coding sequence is TGTGCCAGCAGCTTAGGGTGGGGGGGAACTGAAGCTTTCTTT. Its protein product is CASSLGWGGTEAFF.

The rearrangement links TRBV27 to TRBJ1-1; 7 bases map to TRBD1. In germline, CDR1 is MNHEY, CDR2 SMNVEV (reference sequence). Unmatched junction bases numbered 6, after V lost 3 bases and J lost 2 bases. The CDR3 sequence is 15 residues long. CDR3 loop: CASSFIQGPNTEAFF. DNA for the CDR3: TGTGCCAGCAGTTTTATACAGGGGCCCAACACTGAAGCTTTCTTT.

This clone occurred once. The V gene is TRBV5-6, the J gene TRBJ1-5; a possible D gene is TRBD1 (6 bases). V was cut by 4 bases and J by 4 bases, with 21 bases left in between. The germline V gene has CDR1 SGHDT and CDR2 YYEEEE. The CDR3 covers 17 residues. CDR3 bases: TGTGCCAGCAGCGCGTCAGCGGGGGGCCCCCTAAATCAGCCCCAGCATTTT. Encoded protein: CASSASAGGPLNQPQHF.

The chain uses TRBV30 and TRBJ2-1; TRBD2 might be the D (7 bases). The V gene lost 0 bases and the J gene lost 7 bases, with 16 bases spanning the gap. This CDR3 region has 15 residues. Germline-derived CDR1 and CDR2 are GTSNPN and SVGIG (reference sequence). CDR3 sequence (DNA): TGTGCCTGGAGTGTACGGTGGGGGGGCAGGAATGAGCAGTTCTTC. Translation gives CAWSVRWGGRNEQFF.

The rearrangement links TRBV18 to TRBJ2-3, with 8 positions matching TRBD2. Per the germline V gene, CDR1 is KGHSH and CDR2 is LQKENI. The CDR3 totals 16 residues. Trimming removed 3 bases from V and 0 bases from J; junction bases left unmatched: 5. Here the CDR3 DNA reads TGTGCCAGCTCACCGGGACTAGGGTTAAGCACAGATACGCAGTATTTT. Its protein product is CASSPGLGLSTDTQYF.

Written as DNA, the CDR3 is TGTGCCAGTAGTATAGATCTTCTGACAGGGGGCGCCTACGAGCAGTACTTC. Translating gives CASSIDLLTGGAYEQYF. The chain recombines TRBV19 with TRBJ2-7, with 10 bases identical to TRBD1. Germline V gene lookup returns CDR1 LNHDA and CDR2 SQIVND (reference sequence). V was clipped by 0 bases and J by 2 bases; unmatched bases: 7. The CDR3 totals 17 residues.

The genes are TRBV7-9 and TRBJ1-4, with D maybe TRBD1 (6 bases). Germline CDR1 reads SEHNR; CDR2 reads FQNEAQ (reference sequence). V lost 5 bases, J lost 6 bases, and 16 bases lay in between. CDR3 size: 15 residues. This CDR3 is CASSLLQGLDEKLFF. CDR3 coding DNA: TGTGCCAGCAGCCTCCTACAGGGACTAGATGAAAAACTGTTTTTT.

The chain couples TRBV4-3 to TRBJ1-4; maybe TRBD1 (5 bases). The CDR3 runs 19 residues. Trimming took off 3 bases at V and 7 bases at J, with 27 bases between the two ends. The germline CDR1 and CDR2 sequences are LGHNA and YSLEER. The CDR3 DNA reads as TGCGCCAGCAGCCACTTGGACATGAGACGACCGGGTATCCGTGAAAAACTGTTTTTT. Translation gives CASSHLDMRRPGIREKLFF.

The CDR3 region has the DNA TGTGCCAGCAGCCAGAGGGACAGGGAGGGGGGCTACACCTTC. This translates into CASSQRDREGGYTF. The chain links TRBV4-2 to TRBJ1-2, with TRBD1 matching over 9 bases. The CDR3 extends over 14 amino acids. V shed 3 bases, J shed 8 bases, and the junction held 7 bases outside the gene matches. Germline V gene lookup returns CDR1 LGHNA and CDR2 YNFKEQ.

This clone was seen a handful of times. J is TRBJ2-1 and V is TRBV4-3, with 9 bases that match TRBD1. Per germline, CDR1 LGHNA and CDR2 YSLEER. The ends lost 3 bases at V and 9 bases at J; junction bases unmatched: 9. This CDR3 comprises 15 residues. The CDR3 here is CASSQLVTGGGEQFF. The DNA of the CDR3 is TGCGCCAGCAGCCAGCTAGTTACAGGGGGCGGTGAGCAGTTCTTC.

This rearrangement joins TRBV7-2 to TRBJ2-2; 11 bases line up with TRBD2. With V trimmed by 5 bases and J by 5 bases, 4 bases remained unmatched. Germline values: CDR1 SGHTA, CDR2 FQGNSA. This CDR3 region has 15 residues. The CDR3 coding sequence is TGTGCCAGCAGCGTTACTAGCGGGGGTACCGGGGAGCTGTTTTTT. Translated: CASSVTSGGTGELFF.

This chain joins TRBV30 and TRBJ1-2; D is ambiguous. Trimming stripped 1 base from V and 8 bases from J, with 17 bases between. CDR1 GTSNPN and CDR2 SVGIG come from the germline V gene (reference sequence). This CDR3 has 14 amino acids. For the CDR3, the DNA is TGTGCCTGGAGTGCCGGACTGAGTTTGGGGGGCTACACCTTC. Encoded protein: CAWSAGLSLGGYTF.

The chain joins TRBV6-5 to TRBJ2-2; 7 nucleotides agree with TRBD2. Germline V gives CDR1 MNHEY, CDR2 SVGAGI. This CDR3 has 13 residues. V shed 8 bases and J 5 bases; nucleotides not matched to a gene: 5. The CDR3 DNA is TGTGCCAGCGGGAGGGTGTCAACCGGGGAGCTGTTTTTT. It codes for CASGRVSTGELFF.

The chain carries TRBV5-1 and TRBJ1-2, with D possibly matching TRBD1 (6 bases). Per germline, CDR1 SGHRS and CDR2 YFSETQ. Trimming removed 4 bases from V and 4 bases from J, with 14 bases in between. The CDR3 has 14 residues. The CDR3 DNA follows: TGCGCCAGCAGCCTGGATGGACAGCCCTATGGCTACACCTTC. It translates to CASSLDGQPYGYTF.

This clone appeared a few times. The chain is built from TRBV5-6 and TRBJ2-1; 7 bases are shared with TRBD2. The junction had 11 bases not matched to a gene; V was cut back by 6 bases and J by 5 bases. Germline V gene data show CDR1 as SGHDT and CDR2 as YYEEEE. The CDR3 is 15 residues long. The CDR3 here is CASTPMGLTNNEQFF. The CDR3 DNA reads TGTGCCAGCACCCCAATGGGACTAACAAACAATGAGCAGTTCTTC.

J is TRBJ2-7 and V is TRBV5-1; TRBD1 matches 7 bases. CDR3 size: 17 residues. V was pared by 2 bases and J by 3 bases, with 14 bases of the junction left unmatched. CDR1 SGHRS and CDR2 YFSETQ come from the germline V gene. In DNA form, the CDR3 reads TGCGCCAGCAGCTTAGGTACAGGGGAATCCGTCGTCTACGAGCAGTACTTC. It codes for CASSLGTGESVVYEQYF.

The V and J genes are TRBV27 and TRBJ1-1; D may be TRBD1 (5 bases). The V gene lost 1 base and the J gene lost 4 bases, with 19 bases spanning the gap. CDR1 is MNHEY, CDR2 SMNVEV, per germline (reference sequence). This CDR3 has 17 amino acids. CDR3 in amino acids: CASSLLGRDRRGTEAFF. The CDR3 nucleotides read TGTGCCAGCAGTTTATTAGGGAGGGATCGTAGGGGCACTGAAGCTTTCTTT.